The 22 T cell receptor beta chains reported below all come from one sample, sequenced in a study of technical replicates of blood from a few donors. TCRdb's table, derived via immunoSEQ multiplex PCR, lists solely in-frame clones and lacks some. Of about 82,000 clones detected, roughly 95% appear once; the ten largest clones hold 0.3% to 0.45%. The sequenced material came from T cells isolated from PBMCs. The receptors here all came from a human donor in good health.

J is TRBJ2-5 and V is TRBV5-8; D perhaps matches TRBD1 (5 bases). Trimming shortened V by 2 bases and J by 5 bases, and 10 bases separated the two germline ends. The CDR3 spans 13 residues. Germline V gene sequence: CDR1 SGHTS, CDR2 YDEGEE. CDR3 bases: TGTGCCAGCAGCTTTCTGGGGCGGGAGACCCAGTACTTC. Residues: CASSFLGRETQYF.

This chain links TRBV6-5 with TRBJ1-5, with D tentatively TRBD1 (6 bases). Trimming pared 5 bases from V and 4 bases from J, leaving 12 bases between. Germline V gene sequence: CDR1 MNHEY, CDR2 SVGAGI. The CDR3 has 14 residues. The CDR3 DNA follows: TGTGCCAGCAGTGCCTCAGGGGCTAATCAGCCCCAGCATTTT. It encodes CASSASGANQPQHF.

The chain carries TRBV28 and TRBJ1-5, with 9 bases matching TRBD1. J was trimmed by 3 bases and V by 3 bases; bases with no gene match: 9. Germline V gene sequence: CDR1 MDHEN, CDR2 SYDVKM. The CDR3 extends over 17 amino acids. The CDR3 spells CASSFPGDRVNNQPQHF. DNA for the CDR3: TGTGCCAGCAGTTTCCCGGGGGACAGGGTGAACAATCAGCCCCAGCATTTT. Full variable domain (remainder filled in from reference TRBV28 and TRBJ1-5): DVKVTQSSRYLVKRTGEKVFLECVQDMDHENMFWYRQDPGLGLRLIYFSYDVKMKEKGDIPEGYSVSREKKERFSLILESASTNQTSMYLCASSFPGDRVNNQPQHFGDGTRLSIL.

This chain uses TRBV9 with TRBJ2-1; 7 positions agree with TRBD2. Germline loops: CDR1 SGDLS, CDR2 YYNGEE. After removal of 6 bases from V and 6 bases from J, the junction contained 6 bases not matched to a gene. This CDR3 is built from 13 residues. Here the CDR3 reads CASTRGGGNEQFF. In DNA, the CDR3 is TGTGCCAGCACCCGCGGCGGGGGCAATGAGCAGTTCTTC.

This chain uses TRBV6-5 with TRBJ1-1; the D gene is possibly TRBD1 (6 bases). V was cut by 8 bases and J by 13 bases, with 20 bases left in between. In germline, CDR1 is MNHEY, CDR2 SVGAGI. CDR3 length: 12 residues. CDR3 residues: CASGYNTGKNFF. CDR3 in DNA: TGTGCCAGCGGGTATAATACAGGGAAAAATTTCTTT.

CDR3 protein: CASSVGGTLNTEAFF. Here the CDR3 DNA reads TGTGCCAGCAGCGTAGGTGGCACGTTGAACACTGAAGCTTTCTTT. This chain links TRBV9 with TRBJ1-1; D not resolved. The V end was cut by 0 bases, the J end by 0 bases, with 9 bases between. The CDR3 loop spans 15 amino acids. Germline assignment: CDR1 SGDLS and CDR2 YYNGEE.

This clone was seen just once. The V and J genes are TRBV25-1 and TRBJ1-2; D ambiguous. Germline values: CDR1 MGHDK, CDR2 SYGVNS. The V gene lost 5 bases and the J gene lost 2 bases, with 9 bases spanning the gap. The CDR3 length is 13 residues. The CDR3 DNA reads TGTGCCAGCAGTCAGGACTCAAACTATGGCTACACCTTC. Its translation is CASSQDSNYGYTF.

The genes are TRBV27 and TRBJ1-1; 8 nucleotides agree with TRBD1. Looked up from germline, CDR1 is MNHEY and CDR2 is SMNVEV (reference sequence). This CDR3 is 13 amino acids long. V trimming: 9 bases; J trimming: 0 bases; junction bases outside the gene matches: 3. This CDR3 reads CASGQGMNTEAFF. DNA of the CDR3: TGTGCCAGTGGACAGGGAATGAACACTGAAGCTTTCTTT.

In nucleotides, the CDR3 is TGCGCCAGCAGCTTGGAGGGGCACACCGGTTCACCCCTCCACTTT. As protein: CASSLEGHTGSPLHF. The rearrangement uses TRBV5-1 and TRBJ1-6, with a possible D match to TRBD1 (5 bases). Per germline, CDR1 SGHRS and CDR2 YFSETQ. The length of the CDR3 is 15 residues. V gave up 0 bases and J gave up 9 bases, with 13 bases separating them.

V is TRBV6-1 and J is TRBJ1-1, with 8 bases aligning to TRBD1. The germline V gene encodes CDR1 MNHNS and CDR2 SASEGT. The CDR3 spans 21 residues. V shed 1 base, J shed 1 base, and the junction held 20 bases outside the gene matches. CDR3 amino acids: CASSEEDKLSTGVRRNTEAFF. Here the CDR3 DNA reads TGTGCCAGCAGTGAAGAGGACAAGCTTTCGACAGGGGTTCGTCGGAACACTGAAGCTTTCTTT.

The chain joins TRBV28 to TRBJ2-7; D is uncertain. This CDR3 is built from 14 residues. The V and J ends lost 3 bases and 3 bases respectively, with 12 bases between them. Per germline, CDR1 MDHEN and CDR2 SYDVKM. CDR3 protein: CASSFPPEDYEQYF. In DNA, the CDR3 is TGTGCCAGCAGTTTCCCCCCAGAGGACTACGAGCAGTACTTC. The whole variable domain, filled in from reference TRBV28 and TRBJ2-7, reads DVKVTQSSRYLVKRTGEKVFLECVQDMDHENMFWYRQDPGLGLRLIYFSYDVKMKEKGDIPEGYSVSREKKERFSLILESASTNQTSMYLCASSFPPEDYEQYFGPGTRLTVT.

This chain uses TRBV5-4 with TRBJ2-5; 7 bases line up with TRBD1. CDR3 size: 16 residues. Germline CDR1 is SGHNT and CDR2 is YYREEE (reference sequence). V lost 3 bases and J lost 4; bases outside the gene matches: 12. CDR3 in amino acids: CASSSPPQTGLETQYF. CDR3 nucleotides: TGTGCCAGCAGCTCACCTCCGCAGACAGGGTTAGAGACCCAGTACTTC. Together with reference TRBV5-4 and TRBJ2-5, the CDR3 gives the full variable domain: ETGVTQSPTHLIKTRGQQVTLRCSSQSGHNTVSWYQQALGQGPQFIFQYYREEENGRGNFPPRFSGLQFPNYSSELNVNALELDDSALYLCASSSPPQTGLETQYFGPGTRLLVL.

The chain employs TRBV2 and TRBJ2-7, with D hard to call. CDR3 length equals 10 residues. The V end was cut by 6 bases, the J end by 7 bases, with 7 bases between. CDR1 and CDR2 (germline): SNHLY, FYNNEI. The CDR3 spells CASSYFEQYF. CDR3 bases: TGTGCCAGCAGCTATTTTGAGCAGTACTTC.

The V gene is TRBV28, the J gene TRBJ2-6; 8 bases match TRBD1. The J segment lost 0 bases and the V segment lost 6 bases, leaving 7 bases of the junction unmatched. CDR1 MDHEN and CDR2 SYDVKM come from the germline V gene. This CDR3 is built from 17 residues. CDR3 amino acids: CASRTGTGPSGANVLTF. The CDR3 nucleotides read TGTGCCAGCAGGACCGGGACAGGACCCTCTGGGGCCAACGTCCTGACTTTC.

This clone was observed a single time. The chain employs TRBV19 and TRBJ2-2; 10 nucleotides agree with TRBD2. The CDR3 extends over 16 amino acids. CDR1 and CDR2 (germline): LNHDA, SQIVND (reference sequence). V was clipped by 6 bases and J by 5 bases; unmatched bases: 9. CDR3 nucleotide sequence: TGTGCCAGTAGCCCCCTCCTAGCGGGAGAAACCGGGGAGCTGTTTTTT. As protein: CASSPLLAGETGELFF.

The chain couples TRBV19 to TRBJ2-3, with D maybe TRBD1 (6 bases). Germline V CDR1 and CDR2: LNHDA, SQIVND (reference sequence). Trimming removed 6 bases at V and 0 bases at J, with 16 bases between. The CDR3 is made up of 16 amino acids. The CDR3 sequence is CASSRTQGSSTDTQYF. The CDR3 bases are TGTGCCAGTAGCCGAACCCAGGGGTCTAGCACAGATACGCAGTATTTT.

The V gene is TRBV7-9, the J gene TRBJ2-2; 7 bases are shared with TRBD1. V lost 3 bases and J lost 8; bases outside the gene matches: 6. Germline CDR1 is SEHNR and CDR2 is FQNEAQ (reference sequence). The CDR3 covers 14 residues. CDR3 region: CASSLIGGQGELFF. The CDR3 DNA is TGTGCCAGCAGCTTGATAGGGGGCCAGGGGGAGCTGTTTTTT.

In nucleotides, the CDR3 is TGTGCCAGCAGCCGTCTAGCGGGAGACTACGAGCAGTACTTC. As protein: CASSRLAGDYEQYF. The rearrangement uses TRBV7-6 and TRBJ2-7; 10 bases are shared with TRBD2. Germline V lookup: CDR1 SGHVS, CDR2 FNYEAQ. CDR3 length: 14 residues. V dropped 5 bases and J dropped 3; count of bases not matched to a gene: 4.

This rearrangement joins TRBV29-1 to TRBJ2-7, with D uncertain. Deletions cut 5 bases from V and 3 bases from J, with 11 bases between. Looked up from germline, CDR1 is SQVTM and CDR2 is ANQGSEA. The CDR3 covers 12 residues. The CDR3 DNA follows: TGCAGCGTTACGGAGAAATACTACGAGCAGTACTTC. Protein sequence: CSVTEKYYEQYF.

V gene TRBV5-4 combines with J gene TRBJ1-2, with 7 nucleotides matching TRBD1. Germline CDR1 reads SGHNT; CDR2 reads YYREEE (reference sequence). This CDR3 spans 15 amino acids. After removal of 5 bases from V and 3 bases from J, the junction contained 10 bases not matched to a gene. The DNA of the CDR3 is TGTGCCAGCAGTCCAACAGGGGAGAGGGACTATGGCTACACCTTC. Its translation: CASSPTGERDYGYTF.

V and J are TRBV10-1 and TRBJ2-7; 8 positions agree with TRBD2. The length of the CDR3 is 15 residues. J was trimmed by 3 bases and V by 2 bases; bases with no gene match: 6. Per germline, CDR1 WNHNN and CDR2 SYGVQD (reference sequence). The CDR3 coding sequence is TGCGCCAGCAGTGAGGGAGCGGGAGCTAGCTACGAGCAGTACTTC. Translated: CASSEGAGASYEQYF.

This clone came up once. The rearrangement uses TRBV2 and TRBJ1-3; D call uncertain. The germline V and J ends were trimmed by 3 bases and 2 bases, with 11 bases remaining between them. Germline-derived CDR1 and CDR2 are SNHLY and FYNNEI. This CDR3 comprises 15 residues. CDR3 residues: CASSEQRGPGNTIYF. DNA for the CDR3: TGTGCCAGCAGTGAGCAAAGAGGCCCTGGAAACACCATATATTTT.